This TCR beta chain was identified in a study of blood T cell repertoires in COVID-19. This clone has only one observation. Sequenced by immunoSEQ multiplex PCR; TCRdb stores in-frame clones only, minus some. The sample has roughly 91,000 clones, approximately 80% seen once; the top ten hold around 7%. V lost 0 bases and J lost 3, with 12 bases in between. CDR3 length equals 16 residues. The germline CDR1 and CDR2 sequences are LGHDT and YNNKEL (reference sequence). This receptor was obtained from a man aged 65-85 years with acute or convalescent COVID-19. The chain employs TRBV3-1 (or the pseudogene TRBV3-2) and TRBJ2-1; tentatively, D is TRBD2 (7 bases). The sample comprised peripheral blood. The CDR3 region has the DNA TGTGCCAGCAGCCAAGACGGCGGGGGCCGCTACAATGAGCAGTTCTTC. This gives the protein CASSQDGGGRYNEQFF.